The next 13 T cell receptor beta chains were all read from a single sample in a study of cytomegalovirus exposure and HLA in healthy donors. Profiled with immunoSEQ multiplex PCR; TCRdb holds only in-frame clones, not every one. The sample lists about 260,000 clones; about 90% were seen once. Source material: PBMCs. The source is a woman in her twenties or thirties in good health and CMV-seronegative.

J is TRBJ2-7 and V is TRBV4-3; possible D gene TRBD1, 6 bases. V was cut by 1 base and J by 3 bases, with 10 bases left in between. Per germline, CDR1 LGHNA and CDR2 YSLEER. This CDR3 is 14 amino acids long. CDR3 nucleotide sequence: TGCGCCAGCAGCCAAGTGCAGGGGAACTACGAGCAGTACTTC. Amino acids: CASSQVQGNYEQYF.

The J gene is TRBJ2-7, the V gene TRBV4-3; 7 bases are a match to TRBD2. Germline-derived CDR1 and CDR2 are LGHNA and YSLEER. V shed 4 bases, J shed 6 bases, and the junction held 6 bases outside the gene matches. This CDR3 is built from 13 residues. The CDR3 nucleotides read TGCGCCAGCAGCCCGGGGGAGGGGCTCGAGCAGTACTTC. Its translation is CASSPGEGLEQYF.

The V and J genes are TRBV11-3 and TRBJ2-1, with 7 bases matching TRBD1. Germline CDR1 SGHNT, CDR2 YENEEA. This CDR3 is built from 14 residues. Trimming took 5 bases from V and 0 from J; bases not matched to a gene: 1. The CDR3 spells CASSPGGSYNEQFF. DNA for the CDR3: TGTGCCAGCAGCCCAGGGGGCTCCTACAATGAGCAGTTCTTC. Filled out from reference TRBV11-3 and TRBJ2-1, the complete variable domain reads EAGVVQSPRYKIIEKKQPVAFWCNPISGHNTLYWYLQNLGQGPELLIRYENEEAVDDSQLPKDRFSAERLKGVDSTLKIQPAELGDSAVYLCASSPGGSYNEQFFGPGTRLTVL.

The V gene is TRBV4-3, the J gene TRBJ1-1; D unresolved. With 0 bases removed from V and 6 bases from J, the gap between germline ends came to 14 bases. The CDR3 extends over 15 amino acids. Germline V lookup: CDR1 LGHNA, CDR2 YSLEER. CDR3 sequence (DNA): TGCGCCAGCAGCCAAGATCTCGTAGGGATGGCTGAAGCTTTCTTT. Amino acids: CASSQDLVGMAEAFF.

This clone has only one observation. This chain links TRBV19 with TRBJ1-5; D is perhaps TRBD1 (6 bases). The CDR3 contains 14 residues. The V gene's germline CDR1 is LNHDA and CDR2 SQIVND (reference sequence). Trimming took 4 bases from V and 3 from J, leaving 10 bases between them. This CDR3 is CASSRTENNQPQHF. As DNA, the CDR3 is TGTGCCAGTAGTAGGACAGAGAACAATCAGCCCCAGCATTTT.

The V and J genes are TRBV7-8 and TRBJ1-1, with TRBD1 as a possible D gene (5 bases). The length of the CDR3 is 15 residues. With 5 bases removed from V and 3 bases from J, the gap between germline ends came to 16 bases. CDR1 is SGHVS, CDR2 FQNEAQ, per germline. The CDR3 DNA reads as TGTGCCAGCAGCGGAGGATGGGGACTGGACACTGAAGCTTTCTTT. Translation gives CASSGGWGLDTEAFF.

This clone occurred a few times. V and J are TRBV27 and TRBJ1-2; D gene ambiguous. The CDR3 has 12 amino acids. CDR1 and CDR2 (germline): MNHEY, SMNVEV (reference sequence). Trimming took off 3 bases at V and 6 bases at J, with 8 bases between the two ends. The CDR3 DNA follows: TGTGCCAGCAGTTTTCGGGGAGATGGCTACACCTTC. Translated, it gives CASSFRGDGYTF.

This sequence joins TRBV4-1 and TRBJ2-1; no reliable D call. This CDR3 region has 16 residues. V gave up 1 base and J gave up 0 bases, with 10 bases separating them. Germline V lookup: CDR1 MGHRA, CDR2 YSYEKL. The CDR3 reads CASSQVDTRSYNEQFF. The CDR3 DNA reads TGCGCCAGCAGCCAAGTTGACACCCGCTCCTACAATGAGCAGTTCTTC.

The chain links TRBV29-1 to TRBJ2-3, with D uncertain. V lost 1 base and J lost 6, with 20 bases in between. This CDR3 has 16 residues. The V gene's germline CDR1 is SQVTM and CDR2 ANQGSEA. The CDR3 bases are TGCAGCGTTGAAGTCACAAGAGGTGGAGTGGCGGATACGCAGTATTTT. It specifies CSVEVTRGGVADTQYF.

The CDR3 reads CATGGVSSTDTQYF. The CDR3 bases are TGTGCCACCGGGGGGGTCTCTAGCACAGATACGCAGTATTTT. The chain combines TRBV7-9 with TRBJ2-3; 8 positions match TRBD2. The CDR3 loop spans 14 amino acids. Germline CDR1 SEHNR, CDR2 FQNEAQ (reference sequence). With V trimmed by 10 bases and J by 0 bases, 6 bases remained unmatched.

The CDR3 nucleotides read TGTGCCAGCTCACCCCGGGCGGTATATAGCAATCAGCCCCAGCATTTT. This translates into CASSPRAVYSNQPQHF. The chain links TRBV18 to TRBJ1-5, with D uncertain. The CDR3 consists of 16 residues. Per the germline V gene, CDR1 is KGHSH and CDR2 is LQKENI. Trimming took 3 bases from V and 0 from J, leaving 12 bases between them.

This chain joins TRBV25-1 and TRBJ1-2, with D perhaps TRBD1 (5 bases). With 2 bases removed from V and 9 bases from J, the gap between germline ends came to 16 bases. The CDR3 spans 14 residues. Germline-derived CDR1 and CDR2 are MGHDK and SYGVNS. CDR3 loop: CASSEELQAVSYTF. The CDR3 DNA reads TGTGCCAGCAGTGAAGAGCTACAGGCTGTAAGCTACACCTTC.

The chain uses TRBV18 and TRBJ2-7; weak D call: TRBD1 (6 bases). Deletions cut 5 bases from V and 3 bases from J, with 14 bases between. Per the germline V gene, CDR1 is KGHSH and CDR2 is LQKENI. CDR3 length: 14 residues. The CDR3 DNA follows: TGTGCCAGCTCATCAACCTCACAGGGCTACGAGCAGTACTTC. Residues: CASSSTSQGYEQYF.